Listed below are T cell receptor beta chains from one sample, sequenced in a study of CD8 T cells in ankylosing spondylitis. One entry per CDR3 protein results from TCRdb running MiXCR on the 5' RACE reads. The sample contains 250,000 to 400,000 distinct CDR3 sequences, roughly 11% of which appear only once. The sequencing input was blood, either unsorted or a sorted T cell fraction (not recorded which). All receptors come from a female donor with ankylosing spondylitis or in good health (not recorded which). The CDR3 runs from the conserved cysteine through the conserved F or W.

TRBJ2-4 13 TRBV3-1 CASTLRGGDIQYF
TRBJ2-7 12 TRBV5-1 CASSLDRHEQYF
TRBJ1-1 14 TRBV6-1 CASSGTPRHTEAFF
TRBJ1-2 14 TRBV12-3/TRBV12-4 CASSLGAEYYGYTF
TRBJ1-5 15 TRBV10-3 CAISEGRQGRQPQHF
TRBJ2-2 13 TRBV7-2 CASSLAAAGELFF
TRBJ1-1 13 TRBV20-1 CSVRTGRMTEAFF
TRBJ1-1 14 TRBV6-2/TRBV6-3 CASSYSRGGTEAFF
TRBJ2-5 14 TRBV5-1 CASSTDQIGETQYF
TRBJ2-1 13 TRBV12-3/TRBV12-4 CASSYGGDSLQFF
TRBJ2-2 14 TRBV20-1 CSASNGLRTGELFF
TRBJ1-4 15 TRBV5-5 CASSSGGGRNEKLFF
TRBJ1-2 12 TRBV3-1 CASSQDGSGYTF
TRBJ2-7 15 TRBV29-1 CSVEGRGVSSYEQYF
TRBJ2-7 14 TRBV29-1 CSVRTSGSSYEQYF
TRBJ2-3 14 TRBV12-3/TRBV12-4 CASSRSASTDTQYF
TRBJ2-3 14 TRBV20-1 CSATGTGATDTQYF
TRBJ2-7 14 TRBV11-2 CASSLNPFRYEQYF
TRBJ2-7 13 TRBV29-1 CSVGGSYSYEQYF
TRBJ2-2 15 TRBV9 CASSAHGKNTGELFF
TRBJ2-2 13 TRBV30 CAWSGTANGELFF
TRBJ2-2 15 TRBV7-2 CASSISGFQGRELFF
TRBJ1-5 15 TRBV5-1 CASMVGTESNQPQHF
TRBJ2-3 15 TRBV28 CASSLGAIYTDTQYF
TRBJ1-5 15 TRBV7-6 CASSLGGSTNQPQHF
TRBJ2-5 15 TRBV11-2 CASSLRDTHQETQYF
TRBJ1-2 15 TRBV3-1 CASSPPTGQVDGYTF
TRBJ1-5 14 TRBV10-3 CAISEGTGYQPQHF
TRBJ2-7 14 TRBV5-5 CASHTGRGFDEQYF
TRBJ2-1 22 TRBV21-1 CASSTPTVIGATGTSGYNEQFF
TRBJ2-1 17 TRBV19 CASTPRGTSIGYNEQFF
TRBJ2-7 14 TRBV5-1 CASRGVPGTYEQYF
TRBJ2-7 14 TRBV14 CASSQKGRTYEQYF
TRBJ2-5 12 TRBV28 CASAGGKETQYF
TRBJ2-1 17 TRBV3-1 CASSQDQARELYNEQFF
TRBJ1-4 15 TRBV27 CASRRKSSVNEKLFF
TRBJ1-2 14 TRBV20-1 CSARRTGAWYGYTF
TRBJ1-3 16 TRBV4-2 CASSQDPVSSGNTIYF
TRBJ2-3 16 TRBV28 CASSLAGTGFTDTQYF
TRBJ2-2 16 TRBV5-1 CASSFVAGGYTGELFF
TRBJ2-1 12 TRBV2 CASRQGAPEQFF
TRBJ1-5 14 TRBV30 CAWSVALRAQPQHF
TRBJ2-3 14 TRBV20-1 CSARGTEVLDTQYF